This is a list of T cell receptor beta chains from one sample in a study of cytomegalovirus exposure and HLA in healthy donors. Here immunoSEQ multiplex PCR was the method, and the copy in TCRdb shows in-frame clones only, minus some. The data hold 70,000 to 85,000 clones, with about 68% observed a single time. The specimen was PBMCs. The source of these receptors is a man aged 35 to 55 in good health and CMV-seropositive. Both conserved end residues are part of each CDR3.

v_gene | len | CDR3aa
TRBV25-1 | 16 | CASSEYNGRVNYGYTF
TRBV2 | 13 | CASRGRVTGELFF
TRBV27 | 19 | CASSYAVIGGERSTDTQYF
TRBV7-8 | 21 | CASSLRQGDGSGRPSYNEQFF
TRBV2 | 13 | CASSMGENTEAFF
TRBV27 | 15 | CASSLYGAGANVLTF
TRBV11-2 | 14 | CASSLGQGNSPLHF
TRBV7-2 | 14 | CASHTGGNINEQFF
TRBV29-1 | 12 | CSVEVQDYEQYF
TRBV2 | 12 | CASSGANYGYTF
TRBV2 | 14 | CASSGLLNTGELFF
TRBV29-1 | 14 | CSVERRDRSYGYTF
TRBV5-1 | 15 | CASSLVAGSNEKLFF
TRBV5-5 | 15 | CASTQQGNNYYGYTF
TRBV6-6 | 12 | CASSGQGSEQYF
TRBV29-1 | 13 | CSVDASSYNEQFF
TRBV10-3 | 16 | CAISARDSANTGELFF
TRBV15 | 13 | CASAPGVNEKLFF
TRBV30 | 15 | CAWSVPGVAVGKLFF
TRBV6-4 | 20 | CASSDSTRMDRKKKTSGYTF
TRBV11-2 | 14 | CASSLGGPLYEQYF
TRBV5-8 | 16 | CASSLRATARNTEAFF
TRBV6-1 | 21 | CASSEARGSRRLLSGANVLTF
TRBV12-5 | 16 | CASGLELDRGIEGYTF
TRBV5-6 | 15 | CASSLGTGGDYGYTF
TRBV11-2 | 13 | CASRAGTGGEQYF
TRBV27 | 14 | CASSLWAAGLEQYF
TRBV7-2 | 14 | CASSSQGSSTEAFF
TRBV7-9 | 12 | CASSLRGREQYF
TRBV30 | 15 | CAWTSESLPRETQYF
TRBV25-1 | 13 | CASSEQGLEGYTF
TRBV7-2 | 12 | CASSPRSDTQYF
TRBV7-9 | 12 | CASSRDTGELFF
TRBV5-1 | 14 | CASKDNSGANVLTF
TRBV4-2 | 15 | CASSQSGGGHNEQFF
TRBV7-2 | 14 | CASSLSQGGPGYTF
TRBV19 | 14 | CASSKVNSRETQYF
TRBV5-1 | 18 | CASSNETGPTSYNSPLHF
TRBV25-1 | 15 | CASSPRQGVHNEQFF
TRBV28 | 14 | CASSLTGGQETQYF
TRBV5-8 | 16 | CASSFGRGRGANVLTF
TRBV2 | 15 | CASSESRASGSGQFF
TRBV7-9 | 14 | CASRPTGDPETQYF
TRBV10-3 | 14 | CAIRGDGAPETQYF
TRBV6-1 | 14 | CATQLAGKDNEQFF
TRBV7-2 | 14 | CASGYRGVYNEQFF
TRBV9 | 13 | CASSVQGTDTQYF
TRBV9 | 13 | CASSVSVNTEAFF
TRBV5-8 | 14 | CASSLSGTPYEQYF
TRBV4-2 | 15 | CASSPRTSGSYEQYF
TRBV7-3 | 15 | CASSLNGRAGYGYTF
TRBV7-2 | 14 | CASSFYTGANVLTF